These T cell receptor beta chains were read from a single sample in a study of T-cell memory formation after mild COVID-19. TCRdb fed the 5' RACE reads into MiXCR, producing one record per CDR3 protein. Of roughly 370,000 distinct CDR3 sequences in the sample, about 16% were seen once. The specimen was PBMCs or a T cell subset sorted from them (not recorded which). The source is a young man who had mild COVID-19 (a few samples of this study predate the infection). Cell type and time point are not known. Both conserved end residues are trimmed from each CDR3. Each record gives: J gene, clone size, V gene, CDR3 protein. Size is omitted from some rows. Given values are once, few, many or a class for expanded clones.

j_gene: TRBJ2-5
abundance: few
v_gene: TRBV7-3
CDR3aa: ASSLSPWGSQETQY

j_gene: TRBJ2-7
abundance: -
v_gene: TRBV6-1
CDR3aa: ASRRPRGDEQY

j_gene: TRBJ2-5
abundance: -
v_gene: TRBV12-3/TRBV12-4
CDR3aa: ASNPSTVKETQY

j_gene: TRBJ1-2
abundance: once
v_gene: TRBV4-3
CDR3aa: ASSQDVAGQGYGYT

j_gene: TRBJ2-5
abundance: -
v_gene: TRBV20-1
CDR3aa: SARGYETQY

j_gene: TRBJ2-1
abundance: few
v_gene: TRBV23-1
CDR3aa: ASSPPSRQRGDEQF

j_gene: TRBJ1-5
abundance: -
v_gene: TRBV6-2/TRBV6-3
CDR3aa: ASSYSIPGYQPQH

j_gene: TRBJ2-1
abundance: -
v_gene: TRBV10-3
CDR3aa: AISELAGTEFNEQF

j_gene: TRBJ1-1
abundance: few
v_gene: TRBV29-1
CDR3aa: SVGTYKNTEAF

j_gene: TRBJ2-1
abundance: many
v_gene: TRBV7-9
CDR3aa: ASSRTFDSGKEGDEQF

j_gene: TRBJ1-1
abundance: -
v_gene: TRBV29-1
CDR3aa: SVDRQGTEAF

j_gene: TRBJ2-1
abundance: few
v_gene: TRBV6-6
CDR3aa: ASSLTSGASREQF

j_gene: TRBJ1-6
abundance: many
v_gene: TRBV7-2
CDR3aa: ASSLDSPLH

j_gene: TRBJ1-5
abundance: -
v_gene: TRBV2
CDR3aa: ASSAGVRNQPQH

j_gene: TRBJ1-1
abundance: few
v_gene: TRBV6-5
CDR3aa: ASSHRGAAF

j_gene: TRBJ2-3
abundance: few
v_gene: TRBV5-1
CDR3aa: ASSLFHGGTDTQY

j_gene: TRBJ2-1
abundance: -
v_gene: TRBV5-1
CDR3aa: ASSFGLTGHNEQF

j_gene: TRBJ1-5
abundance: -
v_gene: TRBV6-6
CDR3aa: ASSPQNWEGGNQPQH

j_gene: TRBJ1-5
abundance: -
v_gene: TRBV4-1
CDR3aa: ASSRLGAGISNQPQH

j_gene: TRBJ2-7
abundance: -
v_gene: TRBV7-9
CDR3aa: ASSQLGDEQY

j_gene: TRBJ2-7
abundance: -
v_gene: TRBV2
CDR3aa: ASLGPYEQY

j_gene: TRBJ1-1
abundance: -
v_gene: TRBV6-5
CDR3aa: ASSYWSVRQGATEAF

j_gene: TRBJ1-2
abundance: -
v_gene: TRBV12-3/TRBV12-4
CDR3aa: ASKVQDSGYT

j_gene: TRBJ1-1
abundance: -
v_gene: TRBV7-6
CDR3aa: ASRGGGMNTEAF

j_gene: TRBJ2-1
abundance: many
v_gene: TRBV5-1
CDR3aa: ASSFRLYNEQF

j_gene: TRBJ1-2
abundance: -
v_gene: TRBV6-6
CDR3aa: ASSDGQGTYGYT

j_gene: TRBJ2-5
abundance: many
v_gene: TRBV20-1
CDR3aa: SAGDRVLKETQY

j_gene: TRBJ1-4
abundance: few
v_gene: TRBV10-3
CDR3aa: AISRDSATNEKLF

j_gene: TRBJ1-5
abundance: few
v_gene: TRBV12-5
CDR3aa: ASGLFPDRGYGQPQH

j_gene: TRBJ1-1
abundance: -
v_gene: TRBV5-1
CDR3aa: ASSLSLSNTEAF

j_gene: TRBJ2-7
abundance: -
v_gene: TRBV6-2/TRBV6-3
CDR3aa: ASSYFSGAEQY

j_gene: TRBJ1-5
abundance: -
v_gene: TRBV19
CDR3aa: ASSASGQPQH

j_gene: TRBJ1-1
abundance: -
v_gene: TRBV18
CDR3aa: ASSPFTSGGRGTEAF

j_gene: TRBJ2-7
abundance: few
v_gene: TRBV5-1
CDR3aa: ASSLAVGPVNYEQY

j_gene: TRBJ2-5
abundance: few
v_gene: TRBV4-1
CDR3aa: ASSQDRGGNQETQY

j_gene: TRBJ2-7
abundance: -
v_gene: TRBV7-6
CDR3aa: ASRPGAGYEQY

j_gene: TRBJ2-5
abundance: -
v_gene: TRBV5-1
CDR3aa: ASSFATAQETQY

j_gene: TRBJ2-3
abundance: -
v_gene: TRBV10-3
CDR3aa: AISGLGTVEDTQY

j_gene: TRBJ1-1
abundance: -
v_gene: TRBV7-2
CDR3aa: ASRKDSLNTEAF

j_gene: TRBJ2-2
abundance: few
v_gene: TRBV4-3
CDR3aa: ASSLPPLGISNTGELF

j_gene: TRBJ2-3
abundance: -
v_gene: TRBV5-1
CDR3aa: ASSSRGETDTQY

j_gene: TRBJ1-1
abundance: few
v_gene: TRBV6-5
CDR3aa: ASSFRGGGNTEAF

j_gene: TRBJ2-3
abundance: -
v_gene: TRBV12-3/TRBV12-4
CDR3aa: ASSLVGATQY

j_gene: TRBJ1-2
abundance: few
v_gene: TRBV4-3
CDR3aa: ASSQDPSTVAGYT

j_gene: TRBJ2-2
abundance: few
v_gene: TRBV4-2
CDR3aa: ASSQLGAANTGELF

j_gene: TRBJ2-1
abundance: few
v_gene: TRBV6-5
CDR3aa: ASSFTERGDYNEQF

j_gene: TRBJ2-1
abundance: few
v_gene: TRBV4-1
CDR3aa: ASSPDTKRAAYNEQF

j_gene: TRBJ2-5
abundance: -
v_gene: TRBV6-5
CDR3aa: ASSYSLDGTQY

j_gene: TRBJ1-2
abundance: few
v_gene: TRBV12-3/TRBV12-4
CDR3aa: ASTVLNYGYT

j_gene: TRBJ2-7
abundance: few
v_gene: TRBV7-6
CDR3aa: ASSLVGESYEQY

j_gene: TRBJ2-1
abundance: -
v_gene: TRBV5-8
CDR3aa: ASRTPGQGGGRF

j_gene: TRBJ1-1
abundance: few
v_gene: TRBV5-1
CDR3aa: ASSLGYFGTANTEAF

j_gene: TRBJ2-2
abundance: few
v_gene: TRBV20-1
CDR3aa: SAPRLAGATGELF

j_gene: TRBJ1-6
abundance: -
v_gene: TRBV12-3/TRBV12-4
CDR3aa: ASSPGGSVNSPLH

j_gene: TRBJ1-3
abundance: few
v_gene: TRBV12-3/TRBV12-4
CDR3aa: ASINRVTSGNTIY

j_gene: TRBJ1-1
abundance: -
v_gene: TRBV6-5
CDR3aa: ASSSNFETEAF

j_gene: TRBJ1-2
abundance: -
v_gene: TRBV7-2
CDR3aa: AGVPYYGYT

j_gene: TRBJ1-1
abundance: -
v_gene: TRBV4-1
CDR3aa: ASSDRQGTEAF

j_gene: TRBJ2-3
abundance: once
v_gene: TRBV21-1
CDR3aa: ASSFGSQPDTQY

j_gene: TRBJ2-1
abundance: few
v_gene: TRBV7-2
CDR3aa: ASKTMENEQF